The sequence of this T cell receptor beta chain was determined in a study of blood T cell repertoires in COVID-19. Study context: COVID-19 samples from acute and convalescent phases originated in the United States, Italy and Spain. Sample material is recorded as cDNA or gDNA derived from T cells, B-cell-depleted T cells, or PBMCs.

Methods used by the authors: Reference gene primer amplification in the assay estimated nucleated cell counts. TCRdb's table, derived via immunoSEQ multiplex PCR, lists solely in-frame clones and lacks some. D and trimming come from the DNA, and the V and J calls and clone size come from that table. The sample holds roughly 77,000 clones, over 80% seen once. Sequencing was carried out using peripheral blood. The clonotype was recovered from an elderly woman with active COVID-19.

DNA of the CDR3: TGTGCCAGCAGCTTCCCTCCCGGGACAGGGGCTAACTATGGCTACACCTTC. Protein sequence: CASSFPPGTGANYGYTF. The rearrangement uses TRBV5-6 and TRBJ1-2; 10 positions match TRBD1. Germline V gives CDR1 SGHDT, CDR2 YYEEEE. The length of the CDR3 is 17 residues. J gave up 0 bases and V 2 bases, and 7 bases lay outside the gene matches.